This TCR beta chain comes out of a study of T cells in Graves' hyperthyroidism and ophthalmopathy. Study findings and constraints: Most clonotypes expanded in thyroid above 0.001 were likewise present in blood. With a median lead of about six months before onset, the model predicted ophthalmopathy.

Amplified TCR beta CDR3 regions derived from RNA transcripts. In the first-round RT-PCR of the TCR CDR3, the HTBI primer set was used. Using its own MiXCR run on the multiplex PCR reads, TCRdb lists one record per CDR3 protein. The repertoire has a few hundred thousand distinct CDR3 sequences, approximately 23% of them found once; the top ten carry approximately 49%. The ends were cut back, 6 bases at V and 3 bases at J, with 14 bases in the middle. CDR1 is DFQATT, CDR2 SNEGSKA, per germline (reference sequence). This CDR3 comprises 13 residues. This clonotype was detected many times. The antigen is not known.

The TCR was taken from a woman in her 70s with Graves' ophthalmopathy. V gene TRBV20-1 combines with J gene TRBJ1-2, with D possibly being TRBD1 (5 bases). The source material was blood. This CDR3 is CSAPPDSHYGYTF. CDR3 DNA sequence: TGCAGTGCCCCCCCCGACAGCCACTATGGCTACACCTTC.